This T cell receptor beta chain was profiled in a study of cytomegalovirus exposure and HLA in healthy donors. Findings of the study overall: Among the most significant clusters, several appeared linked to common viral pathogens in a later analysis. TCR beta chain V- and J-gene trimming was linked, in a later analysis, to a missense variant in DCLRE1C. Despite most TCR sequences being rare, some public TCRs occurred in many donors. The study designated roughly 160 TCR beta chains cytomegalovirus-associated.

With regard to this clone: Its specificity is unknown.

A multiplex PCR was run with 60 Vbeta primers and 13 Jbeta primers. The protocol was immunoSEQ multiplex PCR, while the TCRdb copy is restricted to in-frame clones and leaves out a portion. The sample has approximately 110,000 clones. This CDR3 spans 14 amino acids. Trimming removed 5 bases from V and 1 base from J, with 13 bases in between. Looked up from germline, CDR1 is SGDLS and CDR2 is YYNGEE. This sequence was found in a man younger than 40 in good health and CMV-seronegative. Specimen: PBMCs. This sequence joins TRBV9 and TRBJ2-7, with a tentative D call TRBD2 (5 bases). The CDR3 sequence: CASSSTAGSYEQYF. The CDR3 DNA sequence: TGTGCCAGCAGTTCCACCGCGGGTTCCTACGAGCAGTACTTC.